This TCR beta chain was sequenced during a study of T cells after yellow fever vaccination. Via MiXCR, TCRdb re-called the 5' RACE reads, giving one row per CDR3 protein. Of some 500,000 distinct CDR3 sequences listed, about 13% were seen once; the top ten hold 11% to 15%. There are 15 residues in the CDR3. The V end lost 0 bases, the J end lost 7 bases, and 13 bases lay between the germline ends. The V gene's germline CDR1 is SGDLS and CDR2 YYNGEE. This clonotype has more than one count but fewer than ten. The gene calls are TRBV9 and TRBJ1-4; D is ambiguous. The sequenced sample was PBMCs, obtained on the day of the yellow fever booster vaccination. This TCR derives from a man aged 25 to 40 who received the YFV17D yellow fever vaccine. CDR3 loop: CASSVERGSGEKLFF. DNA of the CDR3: TGTGCCAGCAGCGTAGAGCGGGGTTCGGGTGAAAAACTGTTTTTT.